The clone carrying this T cell receptor beta chain was seen once. The participants were between about 18 and 95 years old and came from fewer than 25 US areas. The sample originates from a study of blood T cell repertoires in COVID-19. The overall study: Sites across the United States, Italy and Spain contributed samples from acute and convalescent COVID-19.

Data came from immunoSEQ multiplex PCR; TCRdb stores just in-frame clones and leaves some out. The sample holds some 240,000 clones, over 75% seen once. Trimming left V 4 bases short and J 0 bases short, with 9 bases between. This CDR3 spans 14 amino acids. Germline assignment: CDR1 SGHRS and CDR2 YFSETQ. This clonotype was sampled from a woman between 35 and 50 years old who had been exposed to COVID-19. J is TRBJ2-3 and V is TRBV5-1; D remains unclear. Sequenced input: PBMCs or T cells enriched from blood (not recorded which). The CDR3 region has the DNA TGCGCCAGCAGCGCGATTCCTAGCACAGATACGCAGTATTTT. Translating it yields CASSAIPSTDTQYF.